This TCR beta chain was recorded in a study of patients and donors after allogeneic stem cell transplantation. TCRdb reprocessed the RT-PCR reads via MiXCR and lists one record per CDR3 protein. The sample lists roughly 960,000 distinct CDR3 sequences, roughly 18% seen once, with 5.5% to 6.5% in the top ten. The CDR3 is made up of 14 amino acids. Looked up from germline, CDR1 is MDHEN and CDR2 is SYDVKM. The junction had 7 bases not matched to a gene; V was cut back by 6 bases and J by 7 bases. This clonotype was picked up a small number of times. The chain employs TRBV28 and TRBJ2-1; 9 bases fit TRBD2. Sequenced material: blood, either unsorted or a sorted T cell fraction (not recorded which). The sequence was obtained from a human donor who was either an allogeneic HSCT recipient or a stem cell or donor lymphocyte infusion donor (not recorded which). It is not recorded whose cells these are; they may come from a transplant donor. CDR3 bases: TGTGCCAGCAGCTTTAGACTAGCGGCTAATGAGCAGTTCTTC. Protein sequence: CASSFRLAANEQFF.